Below, 15 T cell receptor beta chains from the same sample are listed, as sequenced in a study of OX40 agonist ivuxolimab in advanced cancers. Produced via immunoSEQ multiplex PCR; TCRdb's table is partial and in-frame only. The data contain roughly 77,000 clones, roughly 90% of them seen just once; the ten biggest clones take up around 0.5%. Material: CD4+ or CD8+ T cells sorted from blood, obtained in a trial of the OX40 agonist ivuxolimab. Source of these receptors: an adult with an advanced solid tumor such as melanoma, head and neck, liver or kidney cancer.

V is TRBV4-1 and J is TRBJ2-1, with a weak D call TRBD2 (5 bases). The CDR3 has 16 amino acids. CDR1 is MGHRA, CDR2 YSYEKL, per germline. Trimming pared 5 bases from V and 2 bases from J, leaving 16 bases between. The CDR3 sequence: CASSESGAATYNEQFF. The CDR3 nucleotides are TGCGCCAGCAGCGAATCTGGAGCGGCAACCTACAATGAGCAGTTCTTC.

This chain joins TRBV27 and TRBJ2-1; TRBD2 matches 13 bases. The V gene end was trimmed by 9 bases and the J gene end by 0 bases; junction bases not matched to a gene: 5. Germline CDR1 MNHEY, CDR2 SMNVEV (reference sequence). The CDR3 length is 16 residues. The CDR3 DNA reads TGTGCCAGTACTAGCGGGAGGGCCATCTCCTACAATGAGCAGTTCTTC. It translates to CASTSGRAISYNEQFF.

This sequence joins TRBV2 and TRBJ2-7, with 8 bases matching TRBD1. The ends lost 5 bases at V and 5 bases at J; junction bases unmatched: 8. This CDR3 is 14 amino acids long. From germline, CDR1 is SNHLY and CDR2 FYNNEI. CDR3 in DNA: TGTGCCAGCAGTCTCCGGACAGGGACCCACGAGCAGTACTTC. It is translated as CASSLRTGTHEQYF.

The V and J genes are TRBV5-5 and TRBJ1-4; D is undetermined. Germline CDR1 reads SGHKS; CDR2 reads YYEKEE (reference sequence). The CDR3 is 12 amino acids. The V and J ends lost 3 bases and 7 bases respectively, with 7 bases between them. CDR3 amino acids: CASSSAGEKLFF. CDR3 nucleotides: TGTGCCAGCAGCTCGGCAGGTGAAAAACTGTTTTTT.

The V gene is TRBV6-5, the J gene TRBJ2-1; unclear D gene. Per germline, CDR1 MNHEY and CDR2 SVGAGI. The length of the CDR3 is 13 residues. V lost 8 bases, J lost 6 bases, and 14 bases lay in between. The CDR3 reads CASYATTVNEQFF. Written as DNA, the CDR3 is TGTGCCAGCTACGCTACTACCGTCAATGAGCAGTTCTTC.

The V gene is TRBV5-1, the J gene TRBJ2-1, with 11 bases matching TRBD2. CDR3 length equals 15 residues. CDR1 SGHRS and CDR2 YFSETQ come from the germline V gene. J was trimmed by 7 bases and V by 4 bases; bases with no gene match: 7. This chain's CDR3 is CASSRGSGRANEQFF. The CDR3 DNA reads as TGCGCCAGCAGCAGAGGTAGCGGGAGGGCAAATGAGCAGTTCTTC.

This chain connects TRBV7-9 to TRBJ1-2, with 9 bases that match TRBD1. CDR3 length: 15 residues. Germline lookup yields CDR1 SEHNR and CDR2 FQNEAQ (reference sequence). The V gene end was trimmed by 4 bases and the J gene end by 2 bases; junction bases not matched to a gene: 5. Written as DNA, the CDR3 is TGTGCCAGCAGCTGGGGACAGGGAAGGAACTATGGCTACACCTTC. Amino acids: CASSWGQGRNYGYTF.

This clone was detected a few times. The rearrangement joins TRBV7-2 to TRBJ2-5; TRBD2 aligns across 7 bases. The germline V gene has CDR1 SGHTA and CDR2 FQGNSA. The CDR3 has 17 amino acids. With 5 bases clipped from V and 2 bases from J, the junction kept 14 bases outside the gene matches. CDR3 coding DNA: TGTGCCAGCAGCCCTCCCGGTAGGAGGGGAGGGCAAGAGACCCAGTACTTC. Translated: CASSPPGRRGGQETQYF.

The chain couples TRBV4-1 to TRBJ1-1; D not resolved. CDR1 and CDR2 (germline): MGHRA, YSYEKL. The germline V and J ends were trimmed by 0 bases and 2 bases, with 13 bases remaining between them. The CDR3 has 16 amino acids. CDR3 in DNA: TGCGCCAGCAGCCAAGATCTCGGCAGAATTAACACTGAAGCTTTCTTT. Translated: CASSQDLGRINTEAFF.

This chain connects TRBV7-2 to TRBJ2-1, with 10 bases matching TRBD2. There are 15 residues in the CDR3. Trimming took 10 bases from V and 7 from J; bases not matched to a gene: 13. Germline-derived CDR1 and CDR2 are SGHTA and FQGNSA. The CDR3 DNA reads TGTGCCACCACTTTCCTAGCGGGAGTCGAGAATGAGCAGTTCTTC. It encodes CATTFLAGVENEQFF.

The chain links TRBV19 to TRBJ1-1; D gene uncertain. Trimming took 5 bases from V and 0 from J, leaving 7 bases between them. CDR3 length: 13 amino acids. Germline V lookup: CDR1 LNHDA, CDR2 SQIVND (reference sequence). The CDR3 spells CASSEGMNTEAFF. The DNA for the CDR3 is TGTGCCAGTAGTGAAGGGATGAACACTGAAGCTTTCTTT.

This clone was observed once. The chain links TRBV14 to TRBJ2-4, with 9 bases lining up with TRBD1. The CDR3 has 13 amino acids. In germline, CDR1 is SGHDN, CDR2 FVKESK. The ends lost 3 bases at V and 9 bases at J; junction bases unmatched: 3. The CDR3: CASSQDRGGIQYF. Here the CDR3 DNA reads TGTGCCAGCAGCCAGGACAGGGGCGGCATTCAGTACTTC.

V usage is TRBV5-1 and J usage is TRBJ1-1; D might be TRBD1 (6 bases). Trimming stripped 2 bases from V and 4 bases from J, with 12 bases between. This CDR3 has 14 residues. CDR1 is SGHRS and CDR2 is YFSETQ in the germline V gene. The CDR3 DNA follows: TGCGCCAGCAGCTTCGGGATCAGGGGCACTGAAGCTTTCTTT. Protein product: CASSFGIRGTEAFF.

This rearrangement joins TRBV7-8 to TRBJ2-6; 10 bases map to TRBD1. J was trimmed by 3 bases and V by 5 bases; bases with no gene match: 16. The length of the CDR3 is 20 residues. The germline CDR1 and CDR2 sequences are SGHVS and FQNEAQ. The CDR3 loop reads CASSTIRSRTGGYGANVLTF. CDR3 nucleotides: TGTGCCAGCAGCACGATCCGGTCGAGGACAGGGGGGTATGGGGCCAACGTCCTGACTTTC.

V and J are TRBV19 and TRBJ1-2; D gene ambiguous. Germline CDR1 is LNHDA and CDR2 is SQIVND (reference sequence). This CDR3 contains 14 residues. Trimming pared 3 bases from V and 3 bases from J, leaving 11 bases between. The CDR3 loop is CASSIGGEYYGYTF. CDR3 coding DNA: TGTGCCAGTAGTATCGGCGGGGAGTACTATGGCTACACCTTC.